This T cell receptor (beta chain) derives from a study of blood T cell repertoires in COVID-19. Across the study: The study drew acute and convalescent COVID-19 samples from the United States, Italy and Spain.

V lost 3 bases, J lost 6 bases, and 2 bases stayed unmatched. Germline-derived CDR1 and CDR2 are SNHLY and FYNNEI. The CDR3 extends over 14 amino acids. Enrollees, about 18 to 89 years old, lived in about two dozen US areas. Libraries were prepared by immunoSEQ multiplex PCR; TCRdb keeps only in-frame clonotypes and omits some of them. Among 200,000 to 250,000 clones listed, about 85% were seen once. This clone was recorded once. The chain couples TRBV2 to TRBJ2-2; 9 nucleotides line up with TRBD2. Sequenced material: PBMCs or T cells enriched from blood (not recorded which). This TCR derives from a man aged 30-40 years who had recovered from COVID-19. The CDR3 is CASSEREGPGELFF. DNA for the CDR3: TGTGCCAGCAGTGAGCGGGAGGGCCCCGGGGAGCTGTTTTTT.